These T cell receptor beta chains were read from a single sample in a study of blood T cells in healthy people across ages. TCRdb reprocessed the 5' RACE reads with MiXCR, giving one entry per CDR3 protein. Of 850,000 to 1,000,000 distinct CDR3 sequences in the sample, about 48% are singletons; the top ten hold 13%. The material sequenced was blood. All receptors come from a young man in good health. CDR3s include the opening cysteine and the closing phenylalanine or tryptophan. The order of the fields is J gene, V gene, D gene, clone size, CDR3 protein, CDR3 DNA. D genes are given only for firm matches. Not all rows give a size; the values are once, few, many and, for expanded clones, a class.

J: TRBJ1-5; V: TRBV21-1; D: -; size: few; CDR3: CASSKARWDRGIRSSNQPQHF; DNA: TGTGCCAGCAGCAAAGCCCGTTGGGACAGGGGGATTCGTTCGAGCAATCAGCCCCAGCATTTT
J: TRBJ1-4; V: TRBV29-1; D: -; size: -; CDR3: CSVVSAEDEKLFF; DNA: TGCAGCGTTGTATCGGCAGAAGATGAAAAACTGTTTTTT
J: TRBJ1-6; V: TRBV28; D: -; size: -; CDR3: CASNVDLGLHSPLHF; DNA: TGTGCCAGCAATGTAGATCTGGGTTTGCATTCACCCCTCCACTTT
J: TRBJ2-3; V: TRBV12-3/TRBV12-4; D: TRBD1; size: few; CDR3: CASSDNRGPTTDTQYF; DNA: TGTGCCAGCAGTGATAACAGGGGCCCGACCACAGATACGCAGTATTTT
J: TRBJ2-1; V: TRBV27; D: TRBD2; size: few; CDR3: CASSAGLAGFNEQFF; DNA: TGTGCCAGCAGCGCGGGACTAGCGGGCTTCAATGAGCAGTTCTTC
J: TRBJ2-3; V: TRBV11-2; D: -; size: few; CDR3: CASSVQYTDTQYF; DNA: TGTGCCAGCAGCGTTCAGTACACAGATACGCAGTATTTT
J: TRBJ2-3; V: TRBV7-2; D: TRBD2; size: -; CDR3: CASSLVSGAGGPDTQYF; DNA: TGTGCCAGCAGCTTAGTATCGGGGGCGGGGGGGCCAGATACGCAGTATTTT
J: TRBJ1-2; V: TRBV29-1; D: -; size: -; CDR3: CSVGGIHGYTF; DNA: TGCAGCGTTGGAGGGATCCATGGCTACACCTTC
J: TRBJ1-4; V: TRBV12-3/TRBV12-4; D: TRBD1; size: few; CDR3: CASSWGHRGTGKLFF; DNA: TGTGCCAGCTCCTGGGGGCACAGGGGGACGGGAAAACTGTTTTTT
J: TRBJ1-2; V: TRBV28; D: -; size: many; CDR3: CASSPGSNYGYTF; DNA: TGTGCCAGCAGTCCGGGATCCAACTATGGCTACACCTTC
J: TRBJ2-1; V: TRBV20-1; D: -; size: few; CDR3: CSASEGYNEQFF; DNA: TGCAGTGCTAGTGAGGGGTACAATGAGCAGTTCTTC
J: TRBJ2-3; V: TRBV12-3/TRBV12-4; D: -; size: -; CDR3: CASSLDTAGSTDTQYF; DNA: TGTGCCAGCAGTTTAGATACGGCAGGCAGCACAGATACGCAGTATTTT
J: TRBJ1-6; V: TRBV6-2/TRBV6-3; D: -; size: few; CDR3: CASVGRQNSPLHF; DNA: TGTGCCAGCGTGGGACGCCAAAATTCACCCCTCCACTTT
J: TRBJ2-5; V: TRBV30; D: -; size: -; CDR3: CAWSTGFSETQYF; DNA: TGTGCCTGGAGCACCGGTTTCTCAGAGACCCAGTACTTC
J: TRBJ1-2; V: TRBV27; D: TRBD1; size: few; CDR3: CASSKGGQGMYGYTF; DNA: TGTGCCAGCAGTAAAGGCGGACAGGGAATGTATGGCTACACCTTC
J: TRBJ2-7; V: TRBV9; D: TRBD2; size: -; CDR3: CAGSVGLASEQYF; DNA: TGTGCCGGCAGCGTAGGACTAGCAAGCGAGCAGTACTTC
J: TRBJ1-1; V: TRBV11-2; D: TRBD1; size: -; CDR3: CASSLKIGQGGTEAFF; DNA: TGTGCCAGCAGCTTAAAAATTGGACAGGGGGGCACTGAAGCTTTCTTT
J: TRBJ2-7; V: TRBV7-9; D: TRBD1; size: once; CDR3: CASSLGQGASSYEQYF; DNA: TGTGCCAGCAGCCTTGGACAGGGGGCAAGTTCCTACGAGCAGTACTTC
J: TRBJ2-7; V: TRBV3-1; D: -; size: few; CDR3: CASSEIEAGVPDEQYF; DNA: TGTGCCAGCAGCGAAATAGAGGCAGGGGTCCCGGACGAGCAGTACTTC
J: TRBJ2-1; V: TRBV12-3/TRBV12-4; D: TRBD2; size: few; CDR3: CASSPTSGGPQGNEQFF; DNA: TGTGCCAGCAGTCCGACTAGCGGGGGGCCCCAAGGCAATGAGCAGTTCTTC
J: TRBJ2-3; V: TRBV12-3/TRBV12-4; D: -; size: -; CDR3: CASSIQGGVNTQYF; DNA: TGTGCCAGCAGCATACAGGGGGGGGTGAATACGCAGTATTTT
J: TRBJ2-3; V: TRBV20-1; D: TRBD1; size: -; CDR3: CSARSIPGQGADTQYF; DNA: TGCAGTGCTAGATCCATTCCGGGACAGGGCGCAGATACGCAGTATTTT
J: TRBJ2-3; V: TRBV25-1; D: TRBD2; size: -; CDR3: CASSEVLAGINTQYF; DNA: TGTGCCAGCAGTGAAGTTTTAGCGGGGATTAATACGCAGTATTTT
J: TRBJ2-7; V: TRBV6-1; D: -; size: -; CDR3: CASSGDGSWYEQYF; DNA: TGTGCCAGCAGTGGGGACGGGTCTTGGTACGAGCAGTACTTC
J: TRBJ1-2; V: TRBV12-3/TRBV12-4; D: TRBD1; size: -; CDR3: CASSGTGTYGYTF; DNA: TGTGCCAGCAGCGGGACAGGGACGTATGGCTACACCTTC
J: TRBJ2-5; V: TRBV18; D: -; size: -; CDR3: CASSPYIEETQYF; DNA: TGTGCCAGCTCACCTTACATTGAGGAGACCCAGTACTTC
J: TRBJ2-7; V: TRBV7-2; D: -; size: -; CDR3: CANSPVPYEQYF; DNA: TGTGCCAACAGCCCCGTCCCCTACGAGCAGTACTTC
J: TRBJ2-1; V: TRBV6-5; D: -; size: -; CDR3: CASSPFGLGPNEQFF; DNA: TGTGCCAGCAGTCCCTTCGGGCTCGGACCCAATGAGCAGTTCTTC
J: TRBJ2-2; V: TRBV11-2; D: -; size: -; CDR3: CASSLVEGGTGELFF; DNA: TGTGCCAGCAGCCTCGTGGAGGGGGGAACCGGGGAGCTGTTTTTT
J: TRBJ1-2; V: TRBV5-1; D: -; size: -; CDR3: CASSLQSGVGGYTF; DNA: TGCGCCAGCAGCTTGCAATCAGGGGTCGGAGGCTACACCTTC
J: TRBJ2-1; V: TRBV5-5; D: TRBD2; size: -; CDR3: CASSFLRGGANEQFF; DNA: TGTGCCAGCAGCTTTTTGCGGGGGGGCGCCAATGAGCAGTTCTTC